The clone carrying this TCR beta chain has only one observation. Its antigen is as yet unknown. This PCR relied on a set of 60 Vbeta primers and 13 Jbeta primers. Produced via immunoSEQ multiplex PCR; TCRdb's table is partial and in-frame only. Of around 200,000 clones listed, 70% to 90% are singletons. The data were taken from a study of cytomegalovirus exposure and HLA in healthy donors. About the research overall: Ancestry clustering placed around four fifths of around 400 genotyped donors in the Caucasian-associated cluster. General observations from the study: One cluster of highly shared sequence variants probably arose as a sequencing artifact.

V trimming: 6 bases; J trimming: 4 bases; junction bases outside the gene matches: 5. The germline gives CDR1 MNHEY, CDR2 SVGAGI. The CDR3 is made up of 13 amino acids. The source is a woman aged 50 to 65 in good health and CMV-seronegative. The sequencing sample was made of PBMCs. J is TRBJ1-1 and V is TRBV6-5; TRBD1 matches 7 bases. This CDR3 is CASSNRGSTEAFF. CDR3 sequence (DNA): TGTGCCAGCAGCAACAGGGGCAGCACTGAAGCTTTCTTT.